This TCR beta chain is drawn from a study of blood T cell repertoires in COVID-19. Categorization into cohorts depended on clinical history that participants reported. Assay: immunoSEQ multiplex PCR; the TCRdb copy retains only in-frame clones and omits some. Among about 120,000 clones, roughly 84% were seen once, and the ten largest hold under 4%. Between the trimmed V and J ends, which lost 3 bases and 3 bases, there was a span of 9 bases. This CDR3 contains 13 residues. Germline V gives CDR1 LGHNA, CDR2 YSLEER. The sequence was collected from a woman aged 25 to 39 who had recovered from COVID-19. This chain uses TRBV4-3 with TRBJ2-7; D uncertain. Sequenced sample: PBMCs or T cells enriched from blood (not recorded which). The DNA of the CDR3 is TGCGCCAGCAGCCAGAGGCTAAACTACGAGCAGTACTTC. Translation gives CASSQRLNYEQYF.